A single sample gave rise to the 19 T cell receptor beta chains below, sequenced in a study of blood T cell repertoires in COVID-19. Using immunoSEQ multiplex PCR, the repertoire was profiled, and TCRdb retains in-frame clones only, with some absent. Among about 68,000 clones, about 86% were seen once, and the ten largest hold over 1.3%. The specimen sequenced was peripheral blood. The receptors here all came from a woman aged 55-69 years with acute or convalescent COVID-19.

The genes are TRBV3-1 (or the pseudogene TRBV3-2) and TRBJ2-1; 9 bases are a match to TRBD2. This CDR3 has 15 amino acids. Germline V gene data show CDR1 as LGHDT and CDR2 as YNNKEL (reference sequence). Trimming removed 4 bases from V and 2 bases from J; junction bases left unmatched: 3. This CDR3 reads CASSPTSGPYNEQFF. The CDR3 DNA reads as TGTGCCAGCAGCCCGACTAGCGGACCCTACAATGAGCAGTTCTTC.

This chain joins TRBV7-6 and TRBJ1-1, with D maybe TRBD1 (5 bases). Germline CDR1 SGHVS, CDR2 FNYEAQ. This CDR3 contains 16 residues. V lost 5 bases and J lost 2, with 18 bases in between. The CDR3 region is CASSILGQGVNTEAFF. The CDR3, as DNA: TGTGCCAGCAGCATCCTTGGGCAGGGCGTTAACACTGAAGCTTTCTTT.

The chain recombines TRBV18 with TRBJ2-2, with D possibly being TRBD1 (5 bases). Germline loops: CDR1 KGHSH, CDR2 LQKENI. Between the trimmed V and J ends, which lost 2 bases and 6 bases, there was a span of 13 bases. This CDR3 has 15 amino acids. This chain's CDR3 is CASSPSREVAGELFF. The CDR3 DNA reads as TGTGCCAGCTCACCATCCAGGGAAGTCGCCGGGGAGCTGTTTTTT.

The chain recombines TRBV14 with TRBJ1-2; D not certain. Germline V CDR1 and CDR2: SGHDN, FVKESK. Trimming pared 1 base from V and 4 bases from J, leaving 7 bases between. The CDR3 totals 13 residues. DNA for the CDR3: TGTGCCAGCAGCCAAGTTCCAGTCTATGGCTACACCTTC. Translated, it gives CASSQVPVYGYTF.

This clone was recorded only once. The chain recombines TRBV30 with TRBJ2-7, with D possibly TRBD1 on 5 matching bases. This CDR3 comprises 14 residues. The V and J ends lost 2 bases and 6 bases respectively, with 17 bases between them. Germline V lookup: CDR1 GTSNPN, CDR2 SVGIG (reference sequence). The CDR3 bases are TGTGCCTGGAGTTCGGCAGGGTGGCGTACCGAGCAGTACTTC. This gives the protein CAWSSAGWRTEQYF.

The V and J genes are TRBV4-2 and TRBJ2-7, with TRBD1 identical over 9 bases. V shed 2 bases, J shed 6 bases, and the junction held 8 bases outside the gene matches. The CDR3 loop spans 15 amino acids. The germline V gene encodes CDR1 LGHNA and CDR2 YNFKEQ. The CDR3 DNA sequence: TGTGCCAGCAGCCAATTGGGGGACAGGGTCGGCGAGCAGTACTTC. It is translated as CASSQLGDRVGEQYF.

The gene calls are TRBV4-1 and TRBJ2-1; 9 bases align to TRBD2. The germline V gene encodes CDR1 MGHRA and CDR2 YSYEKL. The CDR3 length is 14 residues. The ends lost 4 bases at V and 5 bases at J; junction bases unmatched: 3. CDR3 DNA: TGCGCCAGCAGCCTAGGACTAGCGAACAATGAGCAGTTCTTC. Amino acid sequence: CASSLGLANNEQFF.

The chain is built from TRBV3-1 (or the pseudogene TRBV3-2) and TRBJ2-5, with 8 bases identical to TRBD1. The CDR3 covers 19 residues. Germline loops: CDR1 LGHDT, CDR2 YNNKEL (reference sequence). With 1 base clipped from V and 1 base from J, the junction kept 14 bases outside the gene matches. CDR3 sequence (DNA): TGTGCCAGCAGCCAAGGGGGGGCCAGGGGGCGCTTCCCCCAAGAGACCCAGTACTTC. Translating it yields CASSQGGARGRFPQETQYF.

The chain links TRBV29-1 to TRBJ1-4; D is perhaps TRBD1 (5 bases). The germline CDR1 and CDR2 sequences are SQVTM and ANQGSEA. The CDR3 is 13 residues long. The germline V and J ends were trimmed by 7 bases and 4 bases, with 13 bases remaining between them. CDR3 coding DNA: TGCAGCGCACGACAGCACAGTAATGAAAAACTGTTTTTT. Protein product: CSARQHSNEKLFF.

The J gene is TRBJ1-2, the V gene TRBV27, with TRBD1 matching over 9 bases. J gave up 4 bases and V 5 bases, and 8 bases lay outside the gene matches. The CDR3 is 15 residues long. Germline CDR1 MNHEY, CDR2 SMNVEV (reference sequence). The CDR3 here is CASSPRDRVFYGYTF. For the CDR3, the DNA is TGTGCCAGCAGTCCCCGGGACAGGGTATTCTATGGCTACACCTTC.

This clone appeared a few times. V and J are TRBV5-4 and TRBJ1-2; possible D gene TRBD1, 6 bases. V was trimmed by 4 bases and J by 6 bases, leaving 13 bases between them. Germline loops: CDR1 SGHNT, CDR2 YYREEE (reference sequence). The CDR3 is made up of 13 amino acids. The CDR3 nucleotides read TGTGCCAGCAGCCCCCCAGGGGCCCATGGCTACACCTTC. Protein sequence: CASSPPGAHGYTF.

The rearrangement links TRBV30 to TRBJ1-5; D possibly corresponds to TRBD1 (6 bases). Germline V gene data show CDR1 as GTSNPN and CDR2 as SVGIG (reference sequence). The CDR3 is 14 residues long. V dropped 2 bases and J dropped 6 bases, with 14 bases sitting between them. Here the CDR3 reads CAWSNRAGGQPQHF. The CDR3 DNA sequence: TGTGCCTGGAGTAACAGGGCGGGAGGTCAGCCCCAGCATTTT.

V is TRBV6-5 and J is TRBJ2-5, with D maybe TRBD1 (5 bases). This CDR3 has 14 amino acids. Trimming cost V 5 bases and J 1 base, with 11 bases left between them. The V gene's germline CDR1 is MNHEY and CDR2 SVGAGI. In nucleotides, the CDR3 is TGTGCCAGCAGTCCCGGACACTTCCAAGAGACCCAGTACTTC. It codes for CASSPGHFQETQYF.

The chain couples TRBV11-1 to TRBJ2-1; D is perhaps TRBD2 (6 bases). CDR1 and CDR2 (germline): SGHAT, FQDESV (reference sequence). This CDR3 comprises 15 residues. With 0 bases removed from V and 0 bases from J, the gap between germline ends came to 6 bases. This chain's CDR3 is CASSLAGGSYNEQFF. The CDR3 DNA reads TGTGCCAGCAGCTTAGCGGGAGGCTCCTACAATGAGCAGTTCTTC.

The rearrangement joins TRBV28 to TRBJ2-5; 11 bases align to TRBD2. J lost 9 bases, V lost 6 bases, and 12 bases had no gene match. CDR1 is MDHEN and CDR2 is SYDVKM in the germline V gene. The CDR3 loop spans 15 amino acids. As DNA, the CDR3 is TGTGCCAGCAGCCCCGGGACTAGCGGACTTCGGGCCCAGTACTTC. This gives the protein CASSPGTSGLRAQYF.

V gene TRBV5-1 combines with J gene TRBJ2-5; no clear D. V was clipped by 7 bases and J by 1 base, with 14 bases between them. Looked up from germline, CDR1 is SGHRS and CDR2 is YFSETQ. This CDR3 spans 14 amino acids. CDR3 residues: CASSTRSLQETQYF. CDR3 DNA sequence: TGCGCCAGCTCAACGAGGTCCCTCCAAGAGACCCAGTACTTC. Based on the CDR3 plus reference TRBV5-1 and TRBJ2-5, the full variable domain is KAGVTQTPRYLIKTRGQQVTLSCSPISGHRSVSWYQQTPGQGLQFLFEYFSETQRNKGNFPGRFSGRQFSNSRSEMNVSTLELGDSALYLCASSTRSLQETQYFGPGTRLLVL.

The chain combines TRBV11-3 with TRBJ2-2; the match to TRBD1 covers 10 bases. The CDR3 is made up of 14 amino acids. Per germline, CDR1 SGHNT and CDR2 YENEEA. Trimming removed 5 bases from V and 5 bases from J; junction bases left unmatched: 2. CDR3 DNA: TGTGCCAGCAGCCGGGACAGGGGAACCGGGGAGCTGTTTTTT. Translated, it gives CASSRDRGTGELFF. The full variable domain, its missing parts supplied by reference TRBV11-3 and TRBJ2-2, is EAGVVQSPRYKIIEKKQPVAFWCNPISGHNTLYWYLQNLGQGPELLIRYENEEAVDDSQLPKDRFSAERLKGVDSTLKIQPAELGDSAVYLCASSRDRGTGELFFGEGSRLTVL.

The chain combines TRBV12-3 or TRBV12-4 with TRBJ1-2; D may be TRBD1 (5 bases). V was trimmed by 1 base and J by 8 bases, leaving 11 bases between them. CDR3 length: 13 amino acids. The CDR3 region has the DNA TGTGCCAGCAGTTTAGGCAGGGCGGGGGGCTACACCTTC. Its translation is CASSLGRAGGYTF.

This chain joins TRBV19 and TRBJ1-1; 8 bases fit TRBD1. Germline V lookup: CDR1 LNHDA, CDR2 SQIVND (reference sequence). The CDR3 has 18 amino acids. Germline trimming cut 3 bases from V and 1 base from J; bases unmatched to any gene: 13. CDR3 residues: CASSMRGKGQGRNTEAFF. The CDR3 bases are TGTGCCAGTAGTATGAGGGGAAAAGGACAGGGCAGGAACACTGAAGCTTTCTTT.